This T cell receptor beta chain was retrieved from a study of breast tumors, draining lymph nodes, adjacent tissues. General observations from the study: The lymph node origin of tumor T cells was framed as consistent with a hypothesis, not demonstrated.

The germline gives CDR1 SNHLY, CDR2 FYNNEI. This CDR3 is 13 amino acids long. V was clipped by 6 bases and J by 7 bases; unmatched bases: 5. This clonotype has a count of ten or more. No antigen is known for it. TCRdb itself ran the multiplex PCR reads through MiXCR, one entry per CDR3 protein. The sample includes 60,000 to 75,000 distinct CDR3 sequences, less than 75% of them seen just once. This TCR was sampled from a female donor with breast cancer. Some clones in this sample may be carry-over from other donors' samples. J is TRBJ1-4 and V is TRBV2; 7 bases fit TRBD1. Specimen: breast tumor tissue. The CDR3 DNA reads as TGTGCCAGCAGGGGAGGGGGCGGTGAAAAACTGTTTTTT. Its protein is CASRGGGGEKLFF.